This TCR beta chain was documented in a study of T cells in Graves' hyperthyroidism and ophthalmopathy. Regarding this clonotype: The antigen remains undetermined.

Amplified TCR beta CDR3 regions derived from RNA transcripts. With the HTBI primer set, the TCR CDR3 went through a first round of RT-PCR. MiXCR, run by TCRdb on the multiplex PCR reads, gives a single entry per CDR3 protein. Of more than 550,000 distinct CDR3 sequences listed, about 45% are singletons. Study outcomes and limitations: Blood samples included most of the expanded thyroid clonotypes exceeding 0.001. Researchers report that a 13 V-J model separated ophthalmopathy from stable hyperthyroidism. Ophthalmopathy got predicted by the model a median approximately six months before its onset.

Clinical symptoms, serum thyroxine and TRAb, thyroid ultrasound and orbital computed tomography were used for the diagnoses. The CDR3 contains 13 residues. The V and J ends lost 6 bases and 0 bases, in that order; junction bases with no gene match: 4. Germline V gives CDR1 DFQATT, CDR2 SNEGSKA (reference sequence). The origin of this receptor is an adult man with Graves' disease, either hyperthyroidism or ophthalmopathy (not recorded which). The sequenced material came from peripheral blood or thyroid tissue (not recorded which). V and J are TRBV20-1 and TRBJ2-7; 8 bases align to TRBD1. CDR3 in amino acids: CSAGRGHSYEQYF. The CDR3 region has the DNA TGCAGTGCGGGCAGGGGGCACTCCTACGAGCAGTACTTC.